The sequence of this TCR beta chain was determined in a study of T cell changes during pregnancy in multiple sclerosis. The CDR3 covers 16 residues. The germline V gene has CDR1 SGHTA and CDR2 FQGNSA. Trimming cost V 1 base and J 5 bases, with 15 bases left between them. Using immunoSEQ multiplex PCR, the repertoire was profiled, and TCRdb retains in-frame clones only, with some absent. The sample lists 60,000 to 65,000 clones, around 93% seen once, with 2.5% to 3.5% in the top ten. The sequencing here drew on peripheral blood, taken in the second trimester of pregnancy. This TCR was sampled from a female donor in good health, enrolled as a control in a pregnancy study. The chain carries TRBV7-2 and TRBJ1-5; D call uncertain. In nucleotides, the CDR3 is TGTGCCAGCAGCTTAGGAGGCGGTCGATTAGATCAGCCCCAGCATTTT. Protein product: CASSLGGGRLDQPQHF.